The subject of this entry is one TCR beta chain. Its antigen is undetermined. The entry originates in a study of OX40 agonist ivuxolimab in advanced cancers. Study-level information: The drug used for patients, ivuxolimab, was an agonistic anti-OX40 (CD134) antibody. The dose-escalation cohort was about 87% male, with a mean age of approximately 62 years, ranging about 20 to 85.

On cycle 4 day 1 and cycle 7 day 1, as well as at baseline, blood was sampled. General study points: It was also the case that some nonresponders had low normalized T-cell clonal expansion.

Some clones are missing from TCRdb's copy, which holds only in-frame ones; the method was immunoSEQ multiplex PCR. Of about 40,000 clones detected, 86% appear once; the ten largest clones hold 15%. Germline CDR1 SQVTM, CDR2 ANQGSEA. This CDR3 spans 14 amino acids. The ends lost 6 bases at V and 7 bases at J; junction bases unmatched: 8. The chain employs TRBV29-1 and TRBJ1-5, with TRBD1 matching 11 bases. This receptor was obtained from an adult with an advanced solid tumor such as melanoma, head and neck, liver or kidney cancer. The sample in question was CD4+ or CD8+ T cells sorted from blood, obtained in a trial of the OX40 agonist ivuxolimab. In DNA, the CDR3 is TGCAGCGTGGGCGGACAGGGGGCCGGGCAGCCCCAGCATTTT. Translation: CSVGGQGAGQPQHF.